The present TCR beta chain was sequenced within a study of identical twins. TCRdb used MiXCR to reprocess the 5' RACE reads, holding one entry per CDR3 protein. The data show approximately 690,000 distinct CDR3 sequences, with around 6% seen just once and under 2% held by the top ten. Only healthy Caucasians were included as donors. The sample holds many counts of this clonotype. This CDR3 is 15 amino acids long. Trimming removed 3 bases from V and 5 bases from J, with 11 bases in between. This receptor was obtained from a man aged 18 to 29 in good health. The sequencing sample was made of naive T cells sorted from blood. The rearrangement links TRBV12-3 or TRBV12-4 to TRBJ1-6; D remains ambiguous. CDR3 region: CASSLAGSDNSPLHF. The CDR3 bases are TGTGCCAGCAGTTTGGCGGGCTCAGATAATTCACCCCTCCACTTT.